Described below is a single T cell receptor (beta chain) sequence and its context. The target of this receptor is not known. One junction end does not reproduce the germline sequence, and a read error may be involved. TCRbeta-specific cDNA was reverse-transcribed from 500 to 550 ng total RNA using a constant-region primer and ProtoScript II reverse transcriptase. The TCRbeta libraries were prepared through three rounds of nested multiplex PCR following a slightly modified ARM-PCR procedure. Each of the first two PCR rounds ran for about 10 cycles using multiplex TRBV1-TRBV30 forward primers together with a Cbeta reverse primer. Sample barcodes and Illumina adapters were added in a final 25-cycle PCR with Deep VentR polymerase. Before sequencing, amplicons of 200-500 bp were purified from gel using a QIAquick gel extraction kit. An Illumina HiSeq 2500 was used to sequence the TCRbeta amplicons, generating 250-bp paired-end reads. The original methods were these. To recover full CDR3 sequences, reads were quality-trimmed using Trimmomatic v0.33 and paired reads were then merged using FLASH v1.2.11. V, D and J germline segments were assigned to the rearranged TCRbeta sequences by MiGEC v1.2.1b. VDJtools v1.0.0 computed clonotype statistics and Shannon-Wiener diversity indices. Except for diversity analysis, only the 250 most abundant clonotypes of each sample were used in subsequent analyses to reduce sampling bias. In TCRdb, the public reads were trimmed at Q25 with fastp and aligned with MiXCR, with productive beta chains retained. Rows with one shared CDR3 protein collapse into an entry with the most common genes and DNA. These V and J calls originate from TCRdb's pipeline instead of the authors' own analysis. The sample table holds around 70,000 distinct CDR3 sequences, of which about 72% were seen once. The biggest ten clones account for around a quarter of the sample.

CDR1 and CDR2, per the germline V gene, are SQVTM and ANQGSEA. Inclusive of the bounding cysteine and phenylalanine, the CDR3 is 14 residues long. CDR3 DNA is the only sequence kept; it has 42 bases, read in frame from the first base. Total RNA and DNA were co-extracted from 20-30 mg of bulk tissue with the AllPrep DNA/RNA mini kit, without cell sorting. Five patients with histopathologically diagnosed primary liver carcinoma underwent surgical resection in China between 2015 and 2016. At the time of sampling, the patients were treatment-naive and had chronic HBV infection. Five spatially separated regions were sampled from each tumor: the superior, inferior, left-lateral and right-lateral poles, plus the tumor centre. Histological examination found more than 80% viable tumor cells in every tumor sample. Fresh tumor and adjacent tissue pieces were bisected, with one half stored in RNAlater at -80 degrees C and the other half sent for histology.

This specimen belongs to a study of tumor-infiltrating lymphocytes in primary liver carcinoma (dated by TCRdb to the late 2010s). About the full investigation: Of the five patients, three men and two women aged 30 to 69 years, four had hepatocellular carcinoma and one had combined HCC and intrahepatic cholangiocarcinoma. TCRbeta repertoire sequencing, expression microarrays and whole-exome sequencing were combined in the study across five regions of each liver tumor, with adjacent normal tissue and blood also included. High reproducibility was observed for the technical replicate repertoires, with mean shared-clone rates approximately 0.9 and correlation coefficients above 0.95. Each sample produced about 3.5 to 7.13 million productive TCRbeta reads, and read depth showed no significant difference between tissue types. The tumors of the five patients were staged as T1-T3 N0M0, with maximum diameters ranging from roughly 4.2 to 10 cm. A total of 35 specimens from 5 patients underwent TCRbeta repertoire sequencing, comprising 25 or so tumor regions, 5 adjacent noncancerous liver tissues and 5 peripheral blood samples. To link TCRbeta repertoire diversity with the local molecular phenotype, the roughly 26 tumor region samples were profiled using Agilent mRNA microarrays.

Results the study describes overall, beyond this receptor: With just a few patients in the study, the authors point out that the findings should be validated in a larger study. The top 250 clones accounted for a significantly greater share of the repertoire in tumors than in blood (p = 0.039). Only the TCR beta chain was sequenced, so true repertoire diversity is likely underestimated because unpaired alpha chains were not captured. Because the samples were bulk and unsorted, CD4+ and CD8+ T cell repertoires could not be compared. Repertoire overlap was found to be higher between tumor regions (mean around 35%) than between tumor-adjacent (about 17%) or tumor-blood (about 14%) pairs, consistent with antigen-driven expansion. Only about 7-24% of top clones were found in all five regions of a tumor, suggesting spatial heterogeneity of tumor-infiltrating T cells.

The receptor was derived from a man in his forties with primary liver carcinoma and hepatitis B virus infection. The rearrangement joined TRBV29-1 to TRBJ2-3; 14 middle bases align to TRBD2. Sequencing used liver tumor tissue from sampling region 4. Read against the paper, the sample's cell subset or site label means: tumor region T4, right-lateral pole. CDR3 protein: CIVDGTSGSYTRYF. The DNA sequence is TGCATCGTTGATGGGACTAGCGGGAGTTATACGCGGTATTTT.